Given below is one TCR beta chain in context. TCRdb recomputed calls from the RT-PCR reads with MiXCR, one row per CDR3 protein. Of about 400,000 distinct CDR3 sequences in the sample, 16% are singletons; the top ten hold 6.5% to 7.5%. The data belong to a study of patients and donors after allogeneic stem cell transplantation. Trimming left V 6 bases short and J 6 bases short, with 15 bases between. Germline CDR1 and CDR2: LNHDA and SQIVND (reference sequence). This CDR3 is built from 13 residues. The chain links TRBV19 to TRBJ2-7; D is possibly TRBD1 or TRBD2 (5 bases each). The clonotype originates from a human donor who was either an allogeneic HSCT recipient or a stem cell or donor lymphocyte infusion donor (not recorded which). It is not recorded whose cells these are; they may come from a transplant donor. The sample was blood, either unsorted or a sorted T cell fraction (not recorded which). The CDR3 bases are TGTGCCAGTAGAATAACGGCGAGGGGCGAGCAGTACTTC. It encodes CASRITARGEQYF.